In its sample, the clone carrying this T cell receptor beta chain was seen once. Its antigen is not known. The source of the sample is a study of T cell responses to AZD1222 COVID-19 vaccine. General study points: Unmutated variant regions are reportedly targeted by nearly half of spike-specific TCRs.

Assay: immunoSEQ multiplex PCR; the TCRdb copy retains only in-frame clones and omits some. The data hold 160,000 or so clones, with more than 70% observed a single time. CDR1 and CDR2 from the germline V gene are MNHNS and SASEGT. The CDR3 is 12 amino acids. Trimming shortened V by 2 bases and J by 3 bases, and 4 bases separated the two germline ends. This receptor was identified in an adult in good health. The rearrangement links TRBV6-1 to TRBJ1-2, with D uncertain. This specimen was peripheral blood, taken on day 0 of AZD1222 vaccination. DNA for the CDR3: TGTGCCAGCAGTGAAAGGGACTATGGCTACACCTTC. Its protein is CASSERDYGYTF.